The rows below give T cell receptor beta chains drawn from one sample of a study of T cell responses to AZD1222 COVID-19 vaccine. The data were produced by immunoSEQ multiplex PCR, yet TCRdb's version contains in-frame clones alone and is incomplete. Of 90,000 to 150,000 clones in the sample, 70% to 90% were seen once. This specimen was peripheral blood, taken on day 0 of AZD1222 vaccination. These receptors were taken from an adult in good health. Both conserved end residues are part of each CDR3. The D gene is left open where the match is weak. A clone size is listed for some rows: how often the clone was seen (once, few, many), or a class if it is expanded.

TGTGCCAGCTCAATTAGCGGGTGGTCCTACAATGAGCAGTTCTTC CASSISGWSYNEQFF TRBJ2-1 15 NA TRBD2 TRBV18
TGTGCCAGCAGCGTAGTAAGCGGGAGAGGCACCGGGGAGCTGTTTTTT CASSVVSGRGTGELFF TRBJ2-2 16 once TRBD2 TRBV9
TGCAGCGTTGAAGATTCCAGGGGCCGGGAGACCCAGTACTTC CSVEDSRGRETQYF TRBJ2-5 14 NA NA TRBV29-1
TGCAGCGTTGAAGGGGGCAGGGGGCCGTTCTTC CSVEGGRGPFF TRBJ2-1 11 NA TRBD1 TRBV29-1
TGCGCCAGCAGCCAAGTGTCAGTTGTCAATCAGCCCCAGCATTTT CASSQVSVVNQPQHF TRBJ1-5 15 NA NA TRBV4-1
TGTGCCAGCAGCCAACAAATTAGTGCCCAGTACTTC CASSQQISAQYF TRBJ2-5 12 NA NA TRBV3-1/TRBV3-2
TGCGCCAGCAGCTTTGGGCAGGGTGAGGATTCACCCCTCCACTTT CASSFGQGEDSPLHF TRBJ1-6 15 NA NA TRBV5-1
TGTGCCAGCAGTCGGACAGGGGGGAACACTGAAGCTTTCTTT CASSRTGGNTEAFF TRBJ1-1 14 NA TRBD1 TRBV11-3
TGTGCCAGCAGGCAGGGGAACTATAATGAAAAACTGTTTTTT CASRQGNYNEKLFF TRBJ1-4 14 NA NA TRBV28
TGTGCCAGTGGGGGAGCCGGGGCCGTCACTGAAGCTTTCTTT CASGGAGAVTEAFF TRBJ1-1 14 NA NA TRBV19
TGTGCCAGCAGTTGGGACAGCGGAAACACCATATATTTT CASSWDSGNTIYF TRBJ1-3 13 NA TRBD1 TRBV12-3/TRBV12-4
TGTGCCAGCAATATTAGGGGTAACTATGGCTACACCTTC CASNIRGNYGYTF TRBJ1-2 13 NA NA TRBV6-5
TGTGCCAGCAGGGGGGACAGGGGATTCTATGGCTACACCTTC CASRGDRGFYGYTF TRBJ1-2 14 NA TRBD1 TRBV6-5
TGTGCCAGCAGTGAAGGCCCCAACTATGGCTACACCTTC CASSEGPNYGYTF TRBJ1-2 13 NA NA TRBV6-1
TGTGCCAGCAGCCCTGGACTAGCGGGAAACATTCAGTACTTC CASSPGLAGNIQYF TRBJ2-4 14 few TRBD2 TRBV13
TGTGCCAGCAGACAACAACGAGTAGGTTCCCGCGAGCAGTACTTC CASRQQRVGSREQYF TRBJ2-7 15 NA NA TRBV27
TGTGCCAGCGACAGGTTGATGAGGTCGAGTGGCACTGAAGCTTTCTTT CASDRLMRSSGTEAFF TRBJ1-1 16 NA NA TRBV28
TGTGCCAGTCGGTCTCACGACGGAGTCACTGAAGCTTTCTTT CASRSHDGVTEAFF TRBJ1-1 14 once NA TRBV19
TGTGCCAGCAGCTCGTGGGGGCAGCTAGACACCATATATTTT CASSSWGQLDTIYF TRBJ1-3 14 once NA TRBV7-9
TGTGCCACCAGCAGGGAACTAGCGGATTACAATGAGCAGTTCTTC CATSRELADYNEQFF TRBJ2-1 15 few TRBD2 TRBV15
TGTGCCAGCAGCCCGGCAGTCGTTGTCTCTGGAAACACCATATATTTT CASSPAVVVSGNTIYF TRBJ1-3 16 NA NA TRBV7-9
TGTGCCAGCAGTGAACGGGACTACGAGCAGTACTTC CASSERDYEQYF TRBJ2-7 12 NA NA TRBV2
TGCGCCAGCAGCTTGTTCCCGGAGGGGCAGGAGACCCAGTACTTC CASSLFPEGQETQYF TRBJ2-5 15 NA NA TRBV5-1
TGTGCCTGGAGTCCGGGACAGGGAACTGAGACCCAGTACTTC CAWSPGQGTETQYF TRBJ2-5 14 NA TRBD1 TRBV30
TGTGCCAGCAGCTTGTCGGGACAGGGCACTGAAGCTTTCTTT CASSLSGQGTEAFF TRBJ1-1 14 once TRBD1 TRBV5-5
TGTGCCAGCAGCTCCCCCACCGGGACATCGAACACTGAAGCTTTCTTT CASSSPTGTSNTEAFF TRBJ1-1 16 NA NA TRBV5-4
TGTGCCAGCAGTTTATCTGCCGCGGGTAGTAGCACAGATACGCAGTATTTT CASSLSAAGSSTDTQYF TRBJ2-3 17 once NA TRBV27
TGCGCCAGCAGCCGAAAAAGGACTAGCGGGGGGGCAGGAGAGACCCAGTACTTC CASSRKRTSGGAGETQYF TRBJ2-5 18 NA TRBD2 TRBV5-1
TGTGCCACCAGTAGGACCGGGACTAGCTTAACAGATACGCAGTATTTT CATSRTGTSLTDTQYF TRBJ2-3 16 NA TRBD2 TRBV24-1
TGTGCCACCAGCCTAGGTCAGGGGGTCATGGGAAATGAGCAGTTCTTC CATSLGQGVMGNEQFF TRBJ2-1 16 NA TRBD1 TRBV24-1
TGTGCCAGCAGCTTAGGGCAGGGGGGAAATGGCTACACCTTC CASSLGQGGNGYTF TRBJ1-2 14 once TRBD1 TRBV7-3
TGTGCCAGCAGCACAGGGTTTCAGCCCCAGCATTTT CASSTGFQPQHF TRBJ1-5 12 NA NA TRBV6-6
TGTGCCAGCAGGGCGTACAATCAGCCCCAGCATTTT CASRAYNQPQHF TRBJ1-5 12 NA NA TRBV2
TGTGCCAGCAGCCCCCCCGACAGGGGGCCCATTGGCTACACCTTC CASSPPDRGPIGYTF TRBJ1-2 15 NA TRBD1 TRBV5-4
TGTGCCAGCAACGCCCACGGGACAGATACGCAGTATTTT CASNAHGTDTQYF TRBJ2-3 13 NA NA TRBV5-4
TGTGCCAGCAGCCTTGGACAGGGGGCCTACAATGAGCAGTTCTTC CASSLGQGAYNEQFF TRBJ2-1 15 NA TRBD1 TRBV7-2
TGTGCCAGCAGTGAATATGGGACTAATGAAAAACTGTTTTTT CASSEYGTNEKLFF TRBJ1-4 14 NA NA TRBV25-1
TGTGCCAGCAGCCAAGATTTGGGGGCTGAAAAACTGTTTTTT CASSQDLGAEKLFF TRBJ1-4 14 NA NA TRBV3-1/TRBV3-2
TGTGCCAGTAGTATAGGTCTAGCTGAGACCCAGTACTTC CASSIGLAETQYF TRBJ2-5 13 few NA TRBV19
TGTGCCAGCTCACCTAGGGGCGCGGGGCAGTTCTTC CASSPRGAGQFF TRBJ2-1 12 NA NA TRBV18
TGTGCCAGCTCGCGGGACAGGGCAACCGGGGAGCTGTTTTTT CASSRDRATGELFF TRBJ2-2 14 NA TRBD1 TRBV18
TGTGCCAGCAGAAGTTATTTGGGGGAGGGGGAGACCCAGTACTTC CASRSYLGEGETQYF TRBJ2-5 15 once TRBD2 TRBV5-5
TGTGCCAGCAGCCTCAGGGACGGCTACACCTTC CASSLRDGYTF TRBJ1-2 11 NA NA TRBV28
TGTGCTAGTGGTTCCGGGACAGGGAACACTGAAGCTTTCTTT CASGSGTGNTEAFF TRBJ1-1 14 NA TRBD1 TRBV12-5
TGTGCCTGGAGTGTACTCAGGGGCAACGGGGAGCTGTTTTTT CAWSVLRGNGELFF TRBJ2-2 14 NA NA TRBV30
TGTGCCAGCAGCCTGGACCGATACGGAAACACCATATATTTT CASSLDRYGNTIYF TRBJ1-3 14 NA NA TRBV5-4
TGTGCCTGGGGGCCGGGACAGGGAAGGATCGTGACTTTC CAWGPGQGRIVTF TRBJ2-6 13 NA TRBD1 TRBV30
TGTGCCATCGGGAGAGCTAACTATGGCTACACCTTC CAIGRANYGYTF TRBJ1-2 12 NA NA TRBV10-3